This T cell receptor (beta chain) was documented in a study of identical twins. The CDR3 is made up of 15 amino acids. Germline CDR1 and CDR2: KGHDR and SFDVKD. Trimming pared 5 bases from V and 4 bases from J, leaving 13 bases between. TCRdb passed the 5' RACE reads through MiXCR, listing each CDR3 protein once. The sample has roughly 250,000 distinct CDR3 sequences, 6.5% to 9% seen once. Study-wide findings and caveats: The study found weaker excess twin sharing in beta out-of-frame sequences.

In this sample, this clonotype turned up a few times. Its antigen is as yet unknown. These sequences were also reported in another study, on yellow fever vaccine responses in identical twins.

The origin of this receptor is a woman between 18 and 29 years old in good health. Sequenced material: CD8+ T cells sorted from blood. This sequence joins TRBV24-1 and TRBJ2-2; D might be TRBD2 (5 bases). Here the CDR3 reads CATSGLGALTGELFF. The CDR3, as DNA: TGTGCCACCAGTGGGTTGGGAGCACTCACCGGGGAGCTGTTTTTT.